The T cell receptor (beta chain) under discussion was sequenced for a study of blood T cell repertoires in COVID-19 (dated by TCRdb to about 2020). For context, the study as a whole: Samples from collaborators originated in the United States, Italy and Spain and spanned both the acute and convalescent phases of COVID-19. The prospective study material was composed of cDNA or gDNA derived from T cells, B-cell-depleted T cells, or PBMCs. The repertoires were released in a freely available public database meant as a resource for research on the immune response to SARS-CoV-2. The sample metadata nearly always contained a de-identified subject ID, COVID-19 status, age in years and sex. Subjects who had been exposed to COVID-19, were actively infected with it, or had recovered from it provided the deeply sampled blood TCRbeta repertoires that made up the dataset. Samples were obtained from the ongoing ImmuneRACE study (first 160 participants) and from 1,254 subjects provided by 6 global collaborators. Where HLA class I and class II types were available, the types were taken from metadata supplied by the sample provider, not from assay-based typing. What the work shows at the level of the full study, not this receptor alone: Clinical and demographic metadata were provided uncurated, with the amount varying by source and participant.

CDR1 SGDLS and CDR2 YYNGEE are derived from the germline V gene. V is trimmed back by 4 bases and J by 3 bases, and the junction contains 5 bases that no gene match accounts for. The CDR3 holds 14 amino acids from the cysteine to the phenylalanine. The sequence is cut down to CDR3 DNA, 42 bases in frame from base 1. Whole blood was collected in K2EDTA tubes by collaborating institutions according to the institutions' own protocols. For TCRbeta analysis, collaborator samples were shipped as frozen whole blood, as isolated PBMCs, or as DNA extracted from either sample type. TCRbeta CDR3 regions were amplified from genomic DNA by means of the immunoSEQ Assay, a bias-controlled multiplex PCR. The study's own analysis went as follows. Within the assay, amplification of reference gene primers was used to estimate how many nucleated cells each sample contained. To quantify the absolute abundance of each unique TCRbeta CDR3 rearrangement, sequence reads were collapsed and filtered. Productive Simpson clonality was computed per sample as the square root of Simpson's diversity index over productive rearrangements. TCRdb re-hosts the immuneACCESS table, in-frame sequences only. Its copies lack some clones; in the studies checked, an unresolved V gene accounts for under half of them, and the cause for the rest is not known. That table is the source of V, J and clone size, and D and trimming were worked out from the DNA. The sample yields some 190,000 clones; around 85% were counted once. The biggest ten clones account for around 12% of the sample.

Note on this clone: No antigen is known for it. Per-nucleotide qualities are absent, and no much larger clonotype sits a single base away.

Source material: peripheral blood. The receptor was derived from a woman between 50 and 59 years old with acute or convalescent COVID-19. Recombination linked TRBV9 to TRBJ2-7; 9 junctional bases match TRBD1. At the DNA level, the sequence is TGTGCCAGCAGCTTCCGGGACAGGGACTACGAGCAGTACTTC. This is translated as CASSFRDRDYEQYF.